This TCR beta chain was documented in a study of T cell responses to AZD1222 COVID-19 vaccine. With respect to this clone: The antigen remains unidentified.

The table came from immunoSEQ multiplex PCR; TCRdb's copy has only in-frame clones and leaves some out. The sample lists about 120,000 clones; more than 75% were seen once. Study outcomes and limitations: AZD1222 recipients seropositive at baseline numbered only 5 to 7.

The sample consisted of peripheral blood, taken on day 0 of AZD1222 vaccination. The TCR was taken from an adult in good health.

The CDR3 DNA is TGTGCCAGCAGCCAACGCGACAGGGCCGGGCAGCCCCAGCATTTT. Residues: CASSQRDRAGQPQHF. The V call is TRBV4-2, the J call TRBJ1-5; 7 bases are shared with TRBD1. After removal of 2 bases from V and 7 bases from J, the junction contained 8 bases not matched to a gene. In germline, CDR1 is LGHNA, CDR2 YNFKEQ. The length of the CDR3 is 15 residues.